The table lists the clone carrying this TCR beta chain with a few counts. V was clipped by 1 base and J by 9 bases; unmatched bases: 7. The CDR3 consists of 14 residues. The germline V gene encodes CDR1 KGHSH and CDR2 LQKENI. The entry originates in a study of human T cells and chemical hapten exposure. TCRdb re-called the RACE reads through MiXCR, storing one row per CDR3 protein. The table lists about 340,000 distinct CDR3 sequences, about 7% of them singletons. Stated time point: patch test 1, 2 weeks after DPC sensitization. Treatment here: therapeutic diphenylcyclopropenone sensitization with weekly scalp DPC. Blood, whole and unfractionated, served as the source for total RNA extraction.

This receptor was taken from a young woman with alopecia areata. Some clones in this sample may be carry-over from other donors' samples. The chain combines TRBV18 with TRBJ1-1, with TRBD1 matching over 8 bases. The material was whole blood, obtained in connection with sensitization to the hapten diphenylcyclopropenone (DPC). CDR3 loop: CASSPRDRTPQAFF. DNA of the CDR3: TGTGCCAGCTCACCACGGGACAGGACCCCTCAAGCTTTCTTT.